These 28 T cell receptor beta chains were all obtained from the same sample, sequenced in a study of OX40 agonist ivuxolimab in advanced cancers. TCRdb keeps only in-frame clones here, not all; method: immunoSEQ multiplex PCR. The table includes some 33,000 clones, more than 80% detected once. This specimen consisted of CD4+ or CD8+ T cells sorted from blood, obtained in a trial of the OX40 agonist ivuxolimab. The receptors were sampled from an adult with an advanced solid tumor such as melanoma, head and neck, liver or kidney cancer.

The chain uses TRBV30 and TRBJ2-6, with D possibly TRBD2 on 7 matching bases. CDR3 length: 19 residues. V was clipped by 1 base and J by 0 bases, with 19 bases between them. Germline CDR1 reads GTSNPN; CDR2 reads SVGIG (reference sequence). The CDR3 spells CAWSARRGGGNSGANVLTF. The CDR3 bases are TGTGCCTGGAGTGCTCGACGGGGAGGGGGGAACTCTGGGGCCAACGTCCTGACTTTC.

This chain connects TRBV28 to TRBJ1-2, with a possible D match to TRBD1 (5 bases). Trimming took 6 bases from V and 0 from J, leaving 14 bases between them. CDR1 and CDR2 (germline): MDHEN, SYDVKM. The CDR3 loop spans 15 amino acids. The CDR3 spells CASRDQGIPNYGYTF. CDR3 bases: TGTGCCAGCAGGGATCAGGGAATCCCTAACTATGGCTACACCTTC.

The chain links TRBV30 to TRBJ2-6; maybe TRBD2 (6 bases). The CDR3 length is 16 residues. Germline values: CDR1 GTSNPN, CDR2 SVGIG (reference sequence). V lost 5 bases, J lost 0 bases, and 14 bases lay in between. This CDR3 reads CAWGGTFSSGANVLTF. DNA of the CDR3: TGTGCCTGGGGGGGGACGTTCAGCTCTGGGGCCAACGTCCTGACTTTC.

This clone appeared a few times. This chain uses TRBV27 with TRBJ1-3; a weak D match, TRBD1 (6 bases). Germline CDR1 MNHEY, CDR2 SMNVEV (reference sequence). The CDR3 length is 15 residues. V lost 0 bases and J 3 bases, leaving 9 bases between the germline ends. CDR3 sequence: CASSLSGRGGNTIYF. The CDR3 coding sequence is TGTGCCAGCAGTTTATCCGGCAGGGGTGGAAACACCATATATTTT.

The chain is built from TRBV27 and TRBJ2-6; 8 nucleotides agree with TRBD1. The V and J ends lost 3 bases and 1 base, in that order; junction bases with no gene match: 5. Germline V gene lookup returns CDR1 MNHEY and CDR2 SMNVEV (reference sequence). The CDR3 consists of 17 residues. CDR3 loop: CASSFAGGRSGANVLTF. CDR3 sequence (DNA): TGTGCCAGCAGTTTTGCAGGGGGCAGATCTGGGGCCAACGTCCTGACTTTC.

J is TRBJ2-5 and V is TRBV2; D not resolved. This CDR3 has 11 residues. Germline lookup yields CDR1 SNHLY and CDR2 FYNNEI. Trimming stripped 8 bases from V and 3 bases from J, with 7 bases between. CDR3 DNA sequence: TGTGCCAGCTCGCCTAAAGAGACCCAGTACTTC. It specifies CASSPKETQYF.

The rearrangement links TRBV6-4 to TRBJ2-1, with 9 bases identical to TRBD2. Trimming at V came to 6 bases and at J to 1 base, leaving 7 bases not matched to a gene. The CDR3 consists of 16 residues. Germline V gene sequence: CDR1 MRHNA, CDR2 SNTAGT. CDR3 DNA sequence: TGTGCCAGCAGGGCTTTTAGCGGGGGTTCCTACAATGAGCAGTTCTTC. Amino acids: CASRAFSGGSYNEQFF.

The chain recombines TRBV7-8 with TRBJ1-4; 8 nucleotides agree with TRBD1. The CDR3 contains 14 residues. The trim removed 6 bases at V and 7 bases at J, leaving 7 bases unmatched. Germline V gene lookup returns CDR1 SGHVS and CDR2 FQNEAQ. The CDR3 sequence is CASRPPGGFEKLFF. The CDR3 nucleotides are TGTGCCAGCAGACCCCCAGGGGGCTTTGAAAAACTGTTTTTT.

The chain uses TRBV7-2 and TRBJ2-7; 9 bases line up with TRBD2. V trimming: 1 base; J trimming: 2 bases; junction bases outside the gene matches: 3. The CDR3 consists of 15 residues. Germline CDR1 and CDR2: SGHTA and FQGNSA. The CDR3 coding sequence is TGTGCCAGCAGCTTAGATGCTAGCGGGGCCTACGAGCAGTACTTC. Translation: CASSLDASGAYEQYF.

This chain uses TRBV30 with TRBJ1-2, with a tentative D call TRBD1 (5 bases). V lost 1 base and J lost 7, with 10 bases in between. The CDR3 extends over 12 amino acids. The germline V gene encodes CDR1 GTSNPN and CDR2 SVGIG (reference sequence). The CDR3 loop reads CAWSAGFVGYTF. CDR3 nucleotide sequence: TGTGCCTGGAGTGCAGGGTTCGTTGGCTACACCTTC.

The DNA for the CDR3 is TGTGCCAGTAGTCCAACTTCCCCTTTCGCGGGGGGGGCTCGTCGCGGTGAGCAGTTCTTC. Its protein product is CASSPTSPFAGGARRGEQFF. The rearrangement joins TRBV19 to TRBJ2-1; TRBD2 aligns across 9 bases. Germline-derived CDR1 and CDR2 are LNHDA and SQIVND (reference sequence). The CDR3 runs 20 residues. The V gene end was trimmed by 5 bases and the J gene end by 9 bases; junction bases not matched to a gene: 26.

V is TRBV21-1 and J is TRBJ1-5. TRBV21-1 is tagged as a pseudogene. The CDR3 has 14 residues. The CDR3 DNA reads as TGTGCCAGCAGCAAAGCGCTTTCCTCCTCCGCCCAGCATTTT. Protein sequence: CASSKALSSSAQHF.

This CDR3 reads CASSHLGGAKNIQYF. The CDR3 region has the DNA TGTGCCAGCAGCCACCTGGGGGGAGCCAAAAACATTCAGTACTTC. The V and J genes are TRBV4-2 and TRBJ2-4, with a tentative D call TRBD2 (6 bases). This CDR3 is 15 amino acids long. V gave up 3 bases and J gave up 0 bases, with 9 bases separating them. Germline V gene data show CDR1 as LGHNA and CDR2 as YNFKEQ.

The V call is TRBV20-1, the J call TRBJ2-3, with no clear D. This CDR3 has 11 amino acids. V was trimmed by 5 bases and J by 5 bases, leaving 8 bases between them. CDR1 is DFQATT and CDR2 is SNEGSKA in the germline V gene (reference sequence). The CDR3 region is CSAAGEDTQYF. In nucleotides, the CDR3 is TGCAGTGCTGCTGGGGAAGATACGCAGTATTTT.

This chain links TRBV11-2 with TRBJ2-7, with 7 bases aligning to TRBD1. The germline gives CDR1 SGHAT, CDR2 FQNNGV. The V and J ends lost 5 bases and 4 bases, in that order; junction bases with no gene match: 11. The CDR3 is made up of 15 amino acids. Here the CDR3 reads CASSRARQGLYEQYF. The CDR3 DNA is TGTGCCAGCAGCCGTGCTAGACAGGGCTTGTACGAGCAGTACTTC.

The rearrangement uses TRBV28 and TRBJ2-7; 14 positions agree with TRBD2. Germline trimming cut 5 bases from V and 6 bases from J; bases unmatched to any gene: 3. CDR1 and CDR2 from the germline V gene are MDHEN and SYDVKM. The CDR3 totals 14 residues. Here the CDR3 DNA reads TGTGCCAGCAGTCGGGGACTAGCGGGAGCCGAGCAGTACTTC. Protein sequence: CASSRGLAGAEQYF.

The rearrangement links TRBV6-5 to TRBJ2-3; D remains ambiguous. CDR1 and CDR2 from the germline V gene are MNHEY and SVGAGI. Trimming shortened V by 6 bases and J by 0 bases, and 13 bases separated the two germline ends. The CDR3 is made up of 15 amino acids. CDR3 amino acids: CASSSTYVSTDTQYF. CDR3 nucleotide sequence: TGTGCCAGCAGCTCCACCTACGTCAGCACAGATACGCAGTATTTT.

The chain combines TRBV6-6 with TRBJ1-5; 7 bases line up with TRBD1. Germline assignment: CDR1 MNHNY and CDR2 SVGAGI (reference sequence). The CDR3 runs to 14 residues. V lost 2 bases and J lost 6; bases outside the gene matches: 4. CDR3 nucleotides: TGTGCCAGCAGTTACAGGGGGCAGGGTCAGCCCCAGCATTTT. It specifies CASSYRGQGQPQHF.

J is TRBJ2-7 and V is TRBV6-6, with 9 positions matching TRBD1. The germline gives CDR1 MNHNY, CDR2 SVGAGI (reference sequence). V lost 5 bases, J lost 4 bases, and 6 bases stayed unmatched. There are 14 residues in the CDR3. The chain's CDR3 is CASSPGQGKYEQYF. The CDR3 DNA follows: TGTGCCAGCAGTCCCGGACAGGGGAAGTACGAGCAGTACTTC.

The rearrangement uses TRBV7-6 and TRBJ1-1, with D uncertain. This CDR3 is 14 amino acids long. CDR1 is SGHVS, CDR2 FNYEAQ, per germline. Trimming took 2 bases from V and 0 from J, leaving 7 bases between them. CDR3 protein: CASSLKTLNTEAFF. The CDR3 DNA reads TGTGCCAGCAGCTTAAAGACATTGAACACTGAAGCTTTCTTT.

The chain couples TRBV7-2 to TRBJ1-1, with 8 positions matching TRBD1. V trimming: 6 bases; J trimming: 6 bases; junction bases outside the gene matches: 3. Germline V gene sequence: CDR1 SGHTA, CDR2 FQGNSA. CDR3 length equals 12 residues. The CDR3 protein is CASRTQGAEAFF. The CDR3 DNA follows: TGTGCCAGCAGGACACAGGGGGCTGAAGCTTTCTTT. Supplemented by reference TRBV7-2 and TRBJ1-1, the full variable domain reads GAGVSQSPSNKVTEKGKDVELRCDPISGHTALYWYRQSLGQGLEFLIYFQGNSAPDKSGLPSDRFSAERTGGSVSTLTIQRTQQEDSAVYLCASRTQGAEAFFGQGTRLTVV.

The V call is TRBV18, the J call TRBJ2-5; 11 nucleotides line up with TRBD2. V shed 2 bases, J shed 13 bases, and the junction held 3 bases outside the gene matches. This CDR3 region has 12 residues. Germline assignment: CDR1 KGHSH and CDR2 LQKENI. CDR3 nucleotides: TGTGCCAGCTCACCAGGGACTAGCGGTTGGTACTTC. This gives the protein CASSPGTSGWYF. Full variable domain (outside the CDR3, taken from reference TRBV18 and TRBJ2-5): NAGVMQNPRHLVRRRGQEARLRCSPMKGHSHVYWYRQLPEEGLKFMVYLQKENIIDESGMPKERFSAEFPKEGPSILRIQQVVRGDSAAYFCASSPGTSGWYFGPGTRLLVL.

The CDR3: CASSLYGTGGRFF. Written as DNA, the CDR3 is TGTGCCAGCAGCCTTTACGGGACAGGGGGACGGTTCTTC. The chain is built from TRBV11-2 and TRBJ2-1; 11 bases line up with TRBD1. Germline loops: CDR1 SGHAT, CDR2 FQNNGV. The length of the CDR3 is 13 residues. V shed 5 bases, J shed 15 bases, and the junction held 9 bases outside the gene matches.

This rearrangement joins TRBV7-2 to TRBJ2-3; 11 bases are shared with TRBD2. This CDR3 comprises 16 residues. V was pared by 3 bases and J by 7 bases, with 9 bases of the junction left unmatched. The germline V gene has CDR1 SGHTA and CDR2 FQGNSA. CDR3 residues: CASSFQLAGALNTQYF. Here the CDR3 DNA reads TGTGCCAGCAGCTTCCAACTAGCGGGGGCCCTAAATACGCAGTATTTT.

The CDR3, as DNA: TGCGCCAGCAGCTCCGGACAGGGGTTCGACGAGCAGTACTTC. It codes for CASSSGQGFDEQYF. The chain employs TRBV5-1 and TRBJ2-7, with 9 bases matching TRBD1. This CDR3 is built from 14 residues. From germline, CDR1 is SGHRS and CDR2 YFSETQ. J gave up 5 bases and V 3 bases, and 6 bases lay outside the gene matches.

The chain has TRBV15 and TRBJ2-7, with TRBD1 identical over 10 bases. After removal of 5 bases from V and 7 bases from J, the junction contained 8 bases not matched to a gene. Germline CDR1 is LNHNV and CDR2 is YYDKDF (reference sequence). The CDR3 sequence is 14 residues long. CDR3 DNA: TGTGCCACCAGCCCGGGACAGGGGCACCGGGAGCAGTACTTC. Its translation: CATSPGQGHREQYF. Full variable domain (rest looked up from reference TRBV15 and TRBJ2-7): DAMVIQNPRYQVTQFGKPVTLSCSQTLNHNVMYWYQQKSSQAPKLLFHYYDKDFNNEADTPDNFQSRRPNTSFCFLDIRSPGLGDTAMYLCATSPGQGHREQYFGPGTRLTVT.

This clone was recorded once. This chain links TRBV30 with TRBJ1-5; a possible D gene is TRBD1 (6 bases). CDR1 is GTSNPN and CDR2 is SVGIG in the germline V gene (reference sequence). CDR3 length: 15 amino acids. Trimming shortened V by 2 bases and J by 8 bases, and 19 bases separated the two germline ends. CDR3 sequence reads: CAWSRRGTSREPQHF. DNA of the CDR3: TGTGCCTGGAGTAGGAGGGGGACTAGCCGGGAGCCCCAGCATTTT.

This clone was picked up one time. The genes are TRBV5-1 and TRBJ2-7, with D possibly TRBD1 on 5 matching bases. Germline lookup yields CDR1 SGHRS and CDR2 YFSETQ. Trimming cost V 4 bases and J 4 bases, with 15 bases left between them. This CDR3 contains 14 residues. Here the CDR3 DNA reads TGCGCCAGCAGCGAGGACACGGACGGATACGAGCAGTACTTC. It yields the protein CASSEDTDGYEQYF.